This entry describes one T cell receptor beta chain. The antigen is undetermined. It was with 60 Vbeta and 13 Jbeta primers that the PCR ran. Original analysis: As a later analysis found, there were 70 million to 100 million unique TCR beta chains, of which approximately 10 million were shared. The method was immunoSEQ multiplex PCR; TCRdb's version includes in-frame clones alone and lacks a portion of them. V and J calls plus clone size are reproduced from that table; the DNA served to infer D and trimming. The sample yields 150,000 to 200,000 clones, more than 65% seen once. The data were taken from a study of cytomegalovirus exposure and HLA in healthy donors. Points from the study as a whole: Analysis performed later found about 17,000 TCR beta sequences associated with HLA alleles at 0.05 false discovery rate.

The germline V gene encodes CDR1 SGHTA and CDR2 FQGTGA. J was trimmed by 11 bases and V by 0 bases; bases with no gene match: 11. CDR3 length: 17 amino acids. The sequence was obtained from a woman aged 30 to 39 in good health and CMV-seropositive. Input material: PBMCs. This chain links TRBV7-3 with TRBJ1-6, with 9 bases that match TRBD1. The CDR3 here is CASSLTPPGTGSTPLHF. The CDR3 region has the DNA TGTGCCAGCAGCTTAACTCCCCCCGGGACAGGGTCGACACCCCTCCACTTT.